In its sample, the clone carrying this TCR beta chain was seen a few times. Its specificity is unknown. The authors made TCR cDNA by 5'RACE template switching, adding a universal primer site and UMIs. From the 5' RACE reads, TCRdb called clonotypes with MiXCR, one entry per CDR3 protein. Of 500,000 to 650,000 distinct CDR3 sequences listed, 17% were seen once; the top ten hold around 15%. This record comes from a study of T cells after yellow fever vaccination. Study results and caveats: A secondary response was less intense yet reached its peak sooner, at day 5 versus 15. Just a small share of clonotypes turned up in the CD4 compartment as well as the CD8 compartment.

This receptor was taken from a man younger than 35 who received the YFV17D yellow fever vaccine. The source material was PBMCs, sampled less than 6 days after the first yellow fever vaccination.

The CDR3 coding sequence is TGCGCCAGCAGTGGGGACACAGAAGGCTACACCTTC. The encoded protein is CASSGDTEGYTF. The V call is TRBV10-2, the J call TRBJ1-2, with a weak D call TRBD1 (6 bases). The ends were cut back, 4 bases at V and 8 bases at J, with 11 bases in the middle. This CDR3 spans 12 amino acids. Germline CDR1 reads WSHSY; CDR2 reads SAAADI.